This entry features one T cell receptor (beta chain) sequence. At the DNA level, this CDR3 is encoded by other sequences in the same sample as well. A CD45RA-negative memory subset and a CD45RA+ naive subset were separated from the CD4+ cells. The data are from a study of shared clonotypes between healthy human individuals. Germline V gives CDR1 GTSNPN, CDR2 SVGIG (reference sequence). V dropped 3 bases and J dropped 0; count of bases not matched to a gene: 5. The CDR3 consists of 14 residues. Only in-frame clones appear in the TCRdb table, and some are missing; sequencing was by immunoSEQ multiplex PCR. The sample contains fewer than 3 million clones, 80% to 95% of which appear only once.

The chain joins TRBV30 to TRBJ2-7, with 7 bases identical to TRBD2. The sequenced material came from naive CD4+ T cells from PBMCs. Noted subset: CD45RA+ positively selected. The sequence came from a man between 18 and 29 years old in good health. Some clones in this sample may be carry-over from other donors' samples. The CDR3 loop reads CAWRASGSSYEQYF. Here the CDR3 DNA reads TGTGCCTGGAGGGCTAGCGGTAGCTCCTACGAGCAGTACTTC.